This TCR beta chain was profiled in a study of identical twins. Findings and caveats of the study: Twins shared beta out-of-frame sequences in excess, but this excess was weaker.

Worth noting for this clonotype: The antigen is unknown.

The germline CDR1 and CDR2 sequences are MNHEY and SVGAGI. Trimming removed 0 bases from V and 0 bases from J, with 8 bases in between. There are 15 residues in the CDR3. A template switching step contributed a universal primer site, while unique molecular identifiers were present in the cDNA. TCRdb analysed the 5' RACE reads with MiXCR anew, one entry per CDR3 protein. The table shows some 760,000 distinct CDR3 sequences, with 15% to 20% occurring only once. The same sample was also used in a study of T cells expressing NK-cell markers. That source adds: The study drew TCR beta repertoires from sorted CD3+CD56+NKG2C+, CD3+CD56+NKG2C- and CD3+CD56-NKG2C+ T cells.

The sequenced sample consisted of PBMCs. The TCR comes from a woman between 18 and 29 years old in good health. The chain employs TRBV6-5 and TRBJ2-5; D remains unclear. CDR3 nucleotides: TGTGCCAGCAGTTACTCACCTGGCGACCAAGAGACCCAGTACTTC. This gives the protein CASSYSPGDQETQYF.